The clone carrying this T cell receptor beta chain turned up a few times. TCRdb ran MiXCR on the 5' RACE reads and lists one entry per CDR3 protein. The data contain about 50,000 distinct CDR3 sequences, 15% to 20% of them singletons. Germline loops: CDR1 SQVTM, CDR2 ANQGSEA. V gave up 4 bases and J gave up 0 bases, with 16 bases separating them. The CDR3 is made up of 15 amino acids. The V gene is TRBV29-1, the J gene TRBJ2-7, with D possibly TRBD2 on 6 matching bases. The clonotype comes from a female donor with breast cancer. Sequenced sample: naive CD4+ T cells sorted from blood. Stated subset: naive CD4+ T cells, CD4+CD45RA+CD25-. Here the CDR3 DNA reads TGCAGCGTTGTTAGTTTGGGGACTCCCTCCTACGAGCAGTACTTC. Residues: CSVVSLGTPSYEQYF.